The rows below give T cell receptor beta chains drawn from one sample of a study of PD-L1 blockade in urothelial cancer. Using immunoSEQ multiplex PCR, the repertoire was profiled, and TCRdb retains in-frame clones only, with some absent. The sample records around 100,000 clones, around nine tenths being singletons. The input for sequencing was PBMCs, taken around atezolizumab (anti-PD-L1) treatment. These receptors were collected from a man between 60 and 75 years old with urothelial cancer. CDR3s include the opening cysteine and the closing phenylalanine or tryptophan. The D gene is left open where the match is weak. Not all rows give a size; the values are once, few, many and, for expanded clones, a class.

D: NA; J: TRBJ2-2; V: TRBV4-2; size: NA; DNA: TGTGCCAGCAGCCAAGGGGCCGGGAGAGCGGGGGAGCTGTTTTTT; CDR3: CASSQGAGRAGELFF
D: NA; J: TRBJ2-5; V: TRBV4-2; size: NA; DNA: TGTGCCAGCAGCCCGGTGAAGGGAGGGACAAAAGAGACCCAGTACTTC; CDR3: CASSPVKGGTKETQYF
D: TRBD1; J: TRBJ2-3; V: TRBV7-6; size: NA; DNA: TGTGCCAGCAGCTTATCAGGGGGCTTGAGAGATACGCAGTATTTT; CDR3: CASSLSGGLRDTQYF
D: TRBD1; J: TRBJ1-5; V: TRBV11-2; size: NA; DNA: TGTGCCAGCAGCCCAGGGACAGGAGATCAGCCCCAGCATTTT; CDR3: CASSPGTGDQPQHF
D: TRBD2; J: TRBJ2-3; V: TRBV4-1; size: NA; DNA: TGCGCCAGCAGCCAAGTAATCGCGGGAGATAGGCCAGATACGCAGTATTTT; CDR3: CASSQVIAGDRPDTQYF
D: TRBD1; J: TRBJ1-1; V: TRBV19; size: NA; DNA: TGTGCCAGCCGAGACTCAGGGGGCCCATCTGAAGCTTTCTTT; CDR3: CASRDSGGPSEAFF
D: NA; J: TRBJ2-5; V: TRBV2; size: NA; DNA: TGTGCCAGCAGCGCCACAGGGAAAGAGACCCAGTACTTC; CDR3: CASSATGKETQYF
D: NA; J: TRBJ1-1; V: TRBV19; size: NA; DNA: TGTGCCAGTAGTATCCTTGGACATCAGAACACTGAAGCTTTCTTT; CDR3: CASSILGHQNTEAFF
D: TRBD2; J: TRBJ2-7; V: TRBV4-2; size: NA; DNA: TGTGCCAGCAGCCAAGAAGAGCGGGGGCCCCCCTACGAGCAGTACTTC; CDR3: CASSQEERGPPYEQYF
D: NA; J: TRBJ2-1; V: TRBV11-3; size: NA; DNA: TGTGCCAGCAGCTTAGCCGGAAGGGGTGAGCAGTTCTTC; CDR3: CASSLAGRGEQFF
D: NA; J: TRBJ2-1; V: TRBV9; size: NA; DNA: TGTGCCAGCAGCGCCAGCCGGACAGCCCCAAATGAGCAGTTCTTC; CDR3: CASSASRTAPNEQFF
D: TRBD2; J: TRBJ2-1; V: TRBV6-6; size: NA; DNA: TGTGCCAGCAGGGACCGCGGGAGAGGGGCTGAGCAGTTCTTC; CDR3: CASRDRGRGAEQFF
D: NA; J: TRBJ2-7; V: TRBV28; size: NA; DNA: TGTGCCAGCAGCCCCGGGGGTTCCTACGAGCAGTACTTC; CDR3: CASSPGGSYEQYF
D: NA; J: TRBJ1-1; V: TRBV6-6; size: NA; DNA: TGTGCCAGCAGTTATAGAAGCGCTGAAGCTTTCTTT; CDR3: CASSYRSAEAFF
D: NA; J: TRBJ2-4; V: TRBV2; size: NA; DNA: TGTGCCAGCAGTGGAGAGGACATTCAGTACTTC; CDR3: CASSGEDIQYF
D: NA; J: TRBJ2-5; V: TRBV5-8; size: NA; DNA: TGTGCCAGCAGCTTGCAGGGCGCCTACCAAGAGACCCAGTACTTC; CDR3: CASSLQGAYQETQYF
D: TRBD2; J: TRBJ2-7; V: TRBV7-6; size: once; DNA: TGTGCCAGCAGCCCCCGACTAGCGGGGTTTTACGAGCAGTACTTC; CDR3: CASSPRLAGFYEQYF
D: NA; J: TRBJ1-1; V: TRBV18; size: NA; DNA: TGTGCCAGCTCACCACCGTATTTGCGCACTGAAGCTTTCTTT; CDR3: CASSPPYLRTEAFF
D: NA; J: TRBJ1-2; V: TRBV19; size: NA; DNA: TGTGCCAGTCAGGGGTGGGAAGGCTACACCTTC; CDR3: CASQGWEGYTF
D: NA; J: TRBJ2-5; V: TRBV9; size: few; DNA: TGTGCCAGCAGCGGTGGGGGCGGGGGCAAGCAAGAGACCCAGTACTTC; CDR3: CASSGGGGGKQETQYF
D: TRBD2; J: TRBJ2-1; V: TRBV7-8; size: NA; DNA: TGTGCCAGCAGCACAAGCGGGAGCTCCTACAATGAGCAGTTCTTC; CDR3: CASSTSGSSYNEQFF
D: TRBD2; J: TRBJ2-7; V: TRBV7-2; size: NA; DNA: TGTGCCAGCAGCCCCCGGCCAGGCACCGGGACTAGACGGCTCGAGCAGTACTTC; CDR3: CASSPRPGTGTRRLEQYF
D: NA; J: TRBJ1-2; V: TRBV6-1; size: NA; DNA: TGTGCCAGCAGTGAAGGTCTGGGGGGTTACAACTATGGCTACACCTTC; CDR3: CASSEGLGGYNYGYTF
D: NA; J: TRBJ2-7; V: TRBV28; size: NA; DNA: TGTGCCAGCAGTTCTGGGGGGTACCCCTACGAGCAGTACTTC; CDR3: CASSSGGYPYEQYF
D: NA; J: TRBJ2-2; V: TRBV28; size: NA; DNA: TGTGCCAGCAGTCTAGGTTACACCGGGGAGCTGTTTTTT; CDR3: CASSLGYTGELFF
D: TRBD1; J: TRBJ1-1; V: TRBV10-1; size: NA; DNA: TGCGCCAGCACGGACAGGGCCGGCACTGAAGCTTTCTTT; CDR3: CASTDRAGTEAFF
D: NA; J: TRBJ2-7; V: TRBV2; size: NA; DNA: TGTGCCAGCACACTACAGGGTGGTTCGGACGAGCAGTACTTC; CDR3: CASTLQGGSDEQYF
D: TRBD1; J: TRBJ2-7; V: TRBV11-2; size: NA; DNA: TGTGCCAGCAGCTGGGGGGACAGGGTCCCTTCCTACGAGCAGTACTTC; CDR3: CASSWGDRVPSYEQYF
D: NA; J: TRBJ1-1; V: TRBV19; size: NA; DNA: TGTGCCAGTAGTATGTATTCGGGTAACACTGAAGCTTTCTTT; CDR3: CASSMYSGNTEAFF
D: NA; J: TRBJ2-5; V: TRBV7-3; size: NA; DNA: TGTGCCAGCAGCTCCGGGACTTCGACGGGGACCCAGTACTTC; CDR3: CASSSGTSTGTQYF
D: NA; J: TRBJ2-7; V: TRBV14; size: NA; DNA: TGTGCCAGCAGCCAATTTGGCCCCACGGGCTCCTACGAGCAGTACTTC; CDR3: CASSQFGPTGSYEQYF
D: NA; J: TRBJ1-5; V: TRBV6-5; size: NA; DNA: TGTGCCAGCAGTGGCGGAGCCAATCAGCCCCAGCATTTT; CDR3: CASSGGANQPQHF
D: NA; J: TRBJ1-3; V: TRBV5-4; size: NA; DNA: TGTGCCAGCAGCCCCGACAGTTTCTCTGGAAACACCATATATTTT; CDR3: CASSPDSFSGNTIYF
D: NA; J: TRBJ2-1; V: TRBV4-1; size: NA; DNA: TGCGCCAGCAGCCAAACGACAGGATTCAATGAGCAGTTCTTC; CDR3: CASSQTTGFNEQFF
D: NA; J: TRBJ2-1; V: TRBV2; size: NA; DNA: TGTGCCAGCAGGGGACTGGGCAATGAGCAGTTCTTC; CDR3: CASRGLGNEQFF
D: TRBD2; J: TRBJ2-1; V: TRBV4-1; size: NA; DNA: TGCGCCAGCAGCCAGGTGATAGCGGGGGGGCTGGATGAGCAGTTCTTC; CDR3: CASSQVIAGGLDEQFF
D: TRBD2; J: TRBJ2-7; V: TRBV28; size: NA; DNA: TGTGCCAGCAGGACTAGCGGGAGGGCCTCCGGCGAGCAGTACTTC; CDR3: CASRTSGRASGEQYF
D: NA; J: TRBJ1-3; V: TRBV9; size: once; DNA: TGTGCCAGCAGCCCCAGACAGACCAGCTCTGGAAACACCATATATTTT; CDR3: CASSPRQTSSGNTIYF
D: NA; J: TRBJ2-5; V: TRBV5-1; size: NA; DNA: TGCGCCAGCAGCTTTCCTGACAGCGAGACCCAGTACTTC; CDR3: CASSFPDSETQYF
D: TRBD1; J: TRBJ1-5; V: TRBV30; size: NA; DNA: TGTGCCTGGAGGCCGGGACAGATTCATCAGCCCCAGCATTTT; CDR3: CAWRPGQIHQPQHF
D: TRBD1; J: TRBJ2-7; V: TRBV12-5; size: NA; DNA: TGTGCTAGTGGTTTAGACAGGGGGGAGCAGTACTTC; CDR3: CASGLDRGEQYF
D: TRBD1; J: TRBJ1-1; V: TRBV5-1; size: NA; DNA: TGCGCCAGCGCTGGGACAGGGATTAACACTGAAGCTTTCTTT; CDR3: CASAGTGINTEAFF
D: TRBD1; J: TRBJ2-2; V: TRBV27; size: NA; DNA: TGTGCCAGCCGGGGACAGGGGGCCTCATACGCGAGGGGCACCGGGGAGCTGTTTTTT; CDR3: CASRGQGASYARGTGELFF
D: TRBD2; J: TRBJ2-3; V: TRBV5-4; size: NA; DNA: TGTGCCAGCAGCCTACTAGCGGTTAGTGCAGATACGCAGTATTTT; CDR3: CASSLLAVSADTQYF
D: TRBD1; J: TRBJ2-5; V: TRBV4-1; size: NA; DNA: TGCGCCAGCAGCCTTCAGGGGGCAGAGACCCAGTACTTC; CDR3: CASSLQGAETQYF
D: TRBD2; J: TRBJ2-5; V: TRBV29-1; size: NA; DNA: TGCAGCGTTGATCTAGCGGGGGCCCAAGAGACCCAGTACTTC; CDR3: CSVDLAGAQETQYF
D: NA; J: TRBJ1-1; V: TRBV5-1; size: once; DNA: TGCGCCAGCAGCTTGTCCATGAACACTGAAGCTTTCTTT; CDR3: CASSLSMNTEAFF
D: TRBD1; J: TRBJ2-7; V: TRBV7-2; size: NA; DNA: TGTGCCAGCAGCAGCTCAGGGGGCTTTGCCTACGAGCAGTACTTC; CDR3: CASSSSGGFAYEQYF
D: NA; J: TRBJ2-1; V: TRBV30; size: few; DNA: TGTGCCTGGGTTGGGACATCCTCCTACAATGAGCAGTTCTTC; CDR3: CAWVGTSSYNEQFF
D: NA; J: TRBJ2-7; V: TRBV7-9; size: NA; DNA: TGTGCCAGCAGCTTTGGGGGGTGGAGCGGCACTTACGAGCAGTACTTC; CDR3: CASSFGGWSGTYEQYF